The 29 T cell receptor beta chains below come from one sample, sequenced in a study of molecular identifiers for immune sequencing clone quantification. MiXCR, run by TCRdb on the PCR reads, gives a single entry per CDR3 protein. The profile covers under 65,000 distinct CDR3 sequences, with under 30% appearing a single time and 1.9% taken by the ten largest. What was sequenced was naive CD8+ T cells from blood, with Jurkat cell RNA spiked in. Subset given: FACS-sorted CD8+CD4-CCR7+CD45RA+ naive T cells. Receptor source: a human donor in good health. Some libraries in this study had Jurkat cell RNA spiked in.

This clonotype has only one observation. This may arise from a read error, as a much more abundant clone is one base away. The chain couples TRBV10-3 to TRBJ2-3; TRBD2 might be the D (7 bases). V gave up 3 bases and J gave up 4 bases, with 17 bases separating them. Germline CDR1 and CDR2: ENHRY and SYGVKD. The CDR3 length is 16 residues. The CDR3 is CAISDGGGPEADTQYF. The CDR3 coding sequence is TGTGCCATCAGTGATGGGGGGGGGCCGGAGGCAGATACGCAGTATTTT.

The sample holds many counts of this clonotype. CDR3 in amino acids: CASRSQGTANEQFF. CDR3 nucleotide sequence: TGTGCCAGCAGGTCACAGGGGACGGCGAATGAGCAGTTCTTC. The J gene is TRBJ2-1, the V gene TRBV6-5, with 7 bases identical to TRBD1. This CDR3 region has 14 residues. J lost 7 bases, V lost 6 bases, and 9 bases had no gene match. CDR1 is MNHEY and CDR2 is SVGAGI in the germline V gene.

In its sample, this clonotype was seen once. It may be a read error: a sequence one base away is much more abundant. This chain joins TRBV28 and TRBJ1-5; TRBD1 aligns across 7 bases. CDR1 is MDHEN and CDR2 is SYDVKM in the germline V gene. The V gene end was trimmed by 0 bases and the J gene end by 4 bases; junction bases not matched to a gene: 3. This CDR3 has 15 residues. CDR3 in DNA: TGTGCCAGCAGTTTATGGGGACAGAGAAATCAGCCCCAGCATTTT. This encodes CASSLWGQRNQPQHF. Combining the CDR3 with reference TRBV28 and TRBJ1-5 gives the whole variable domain DVKVTQSSRYLVKRTGEKVFLECVQDMDHENMFWYRQDPGLGLRLIYFSYDVKMKEKGDIPEGYSVSREKKERFSLILESASTNQTSMYLCASSLWGQRNQPQHFGDGTRLSIL.

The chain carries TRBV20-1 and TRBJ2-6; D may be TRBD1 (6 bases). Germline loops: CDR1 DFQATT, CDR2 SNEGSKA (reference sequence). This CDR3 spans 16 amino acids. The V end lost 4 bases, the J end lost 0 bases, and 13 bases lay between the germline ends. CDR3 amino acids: CSATTGTSSGANVLTF. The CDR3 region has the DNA TGCAGTGCTACTACAGGGACCAGCTCTGGGGCCAACGTCCTGACTTTC.

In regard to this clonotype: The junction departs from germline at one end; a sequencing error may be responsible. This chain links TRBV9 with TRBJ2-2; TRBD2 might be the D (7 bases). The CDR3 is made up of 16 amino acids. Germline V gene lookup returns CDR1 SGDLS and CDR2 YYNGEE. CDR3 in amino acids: CPSSERGGSGTGELFF. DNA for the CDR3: TGTCCCAGCAGCGAGAGGGGGGGGTCGGGGACCGGGGAGCTGTTTTTT.

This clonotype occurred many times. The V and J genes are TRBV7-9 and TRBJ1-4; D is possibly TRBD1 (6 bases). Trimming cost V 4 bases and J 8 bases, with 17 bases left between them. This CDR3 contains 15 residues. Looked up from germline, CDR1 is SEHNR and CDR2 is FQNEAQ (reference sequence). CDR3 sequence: CASSSRTVREEKLFF. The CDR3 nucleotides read TGTGCCAGCAGCTCCCGGACAGTCCGGGAAGAAAAACTGTTTTTT.

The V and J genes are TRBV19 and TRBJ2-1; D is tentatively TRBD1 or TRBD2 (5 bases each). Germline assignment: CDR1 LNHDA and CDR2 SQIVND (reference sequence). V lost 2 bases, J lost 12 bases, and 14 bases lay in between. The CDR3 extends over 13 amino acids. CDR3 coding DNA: TGTGCCAGTAGTATAAGGGACGGAACGGGGCAGTTCTTC. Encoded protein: CASSIRDGTGQFF.

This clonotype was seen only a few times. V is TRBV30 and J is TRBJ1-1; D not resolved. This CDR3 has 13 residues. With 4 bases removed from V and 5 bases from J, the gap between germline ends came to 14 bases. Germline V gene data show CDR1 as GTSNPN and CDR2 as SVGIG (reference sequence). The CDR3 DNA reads TGTGCCTGGATCGAAGTAGGGAGGACTGAAGCTTTCTTT. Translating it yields CAWIEVGRTEAFF.

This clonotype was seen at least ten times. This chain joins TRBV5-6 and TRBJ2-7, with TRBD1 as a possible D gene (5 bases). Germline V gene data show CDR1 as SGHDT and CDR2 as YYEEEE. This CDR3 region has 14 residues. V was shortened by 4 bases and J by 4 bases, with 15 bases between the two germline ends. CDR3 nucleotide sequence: TGTGCCAGCAGCCCTCCGACAGTAACTTACGAGCAGTACTTC. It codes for CASSPPTVTYEQYF.

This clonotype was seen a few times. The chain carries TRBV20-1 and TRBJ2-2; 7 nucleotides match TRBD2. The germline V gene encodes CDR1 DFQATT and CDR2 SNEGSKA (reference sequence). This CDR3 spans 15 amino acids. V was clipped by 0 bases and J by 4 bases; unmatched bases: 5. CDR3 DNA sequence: TGCAGTGCTAGAGATGACTGGACTAGCACCGGGGAGCTGTTTTTT. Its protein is CSARDDWTSTGELFF.

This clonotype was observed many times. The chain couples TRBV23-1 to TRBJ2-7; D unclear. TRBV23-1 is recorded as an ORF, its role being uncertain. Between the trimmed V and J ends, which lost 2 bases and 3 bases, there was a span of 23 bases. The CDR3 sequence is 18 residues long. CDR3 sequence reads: CASSQPLNLGPTGYEQYF. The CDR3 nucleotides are TGCGCCAGCAGTCAACCACTGAACTTAGGGCCGACGGGCTACGAGCAGTACTTC.

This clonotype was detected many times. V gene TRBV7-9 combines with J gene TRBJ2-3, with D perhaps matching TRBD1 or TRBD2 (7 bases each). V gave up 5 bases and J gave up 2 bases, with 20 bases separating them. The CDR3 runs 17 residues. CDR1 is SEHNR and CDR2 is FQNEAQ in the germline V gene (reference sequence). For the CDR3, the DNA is TGTGCCAGCAGCCCCCTGGGGGGGCAGGGGGTCACAGATACGCAGTATTTT. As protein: CASSPLGGQGVTDTQYF.

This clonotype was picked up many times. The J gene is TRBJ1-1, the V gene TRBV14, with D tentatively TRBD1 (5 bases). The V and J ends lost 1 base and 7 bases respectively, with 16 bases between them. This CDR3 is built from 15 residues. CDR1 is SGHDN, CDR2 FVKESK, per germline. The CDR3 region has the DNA TGTGCCAGCAGCCAAGCGAGTGACAGCCACAATGAAGCTTTCTTT. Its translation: CASSQASDSHNEAFF.

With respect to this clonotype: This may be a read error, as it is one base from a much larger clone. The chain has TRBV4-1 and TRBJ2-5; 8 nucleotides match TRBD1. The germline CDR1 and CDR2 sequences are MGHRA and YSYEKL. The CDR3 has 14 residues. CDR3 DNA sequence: TGCGCCAGCAGCCAAGATGACAGGGGTGAGACCCACTACTTC. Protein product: CASSQDDRGETHYF.

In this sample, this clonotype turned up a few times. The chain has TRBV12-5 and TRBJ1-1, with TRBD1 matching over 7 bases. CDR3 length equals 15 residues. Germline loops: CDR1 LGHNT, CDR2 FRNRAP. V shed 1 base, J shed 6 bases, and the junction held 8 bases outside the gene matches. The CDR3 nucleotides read TGTGCTAGTGGTTTGGGGGCAGGGGGGCTATCTGAAGCTTTCTTT. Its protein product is CASGLGAGGLSEAFF.

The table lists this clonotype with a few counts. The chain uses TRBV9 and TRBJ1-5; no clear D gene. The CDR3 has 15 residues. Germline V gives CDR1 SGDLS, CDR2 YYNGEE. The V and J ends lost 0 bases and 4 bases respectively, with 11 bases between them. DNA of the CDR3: TGTGCCAGCAGCGTAGGGGCAGACGGAAATCAGCCCCAGCATTTT. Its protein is CASSVGADGNQPQHF.

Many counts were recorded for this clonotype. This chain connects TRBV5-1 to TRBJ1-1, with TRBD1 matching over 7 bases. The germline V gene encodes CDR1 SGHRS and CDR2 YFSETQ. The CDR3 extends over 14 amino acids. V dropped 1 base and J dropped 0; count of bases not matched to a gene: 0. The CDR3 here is CASSLTGVNTEAFF. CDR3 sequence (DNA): TGCGCCAGCAGCTTGACAGGGGTGAACACTGAAGCTTTCTTT.

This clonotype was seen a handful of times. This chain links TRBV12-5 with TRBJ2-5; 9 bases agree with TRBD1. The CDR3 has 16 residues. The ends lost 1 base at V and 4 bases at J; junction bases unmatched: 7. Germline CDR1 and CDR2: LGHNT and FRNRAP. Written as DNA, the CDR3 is TGTGCTAGTGGTTTGGACAGGGGGCGCGTCGGAGAGACCCAGTACTTC. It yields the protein CASGLDRGRVGETQYF.

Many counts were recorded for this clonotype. CDR3 amino acids: CASSQGPAVSGNTIYF. The CDR3 DNA sequence: TGCGCCAGCAGCCAAGGCCCGGCCGTCTCTGGAAACACCATATATTTT. The chain couples TRBV4-3 to TRBJ1-3, with D hard to call. Trimming removed 1 base from V and 0 bases from J, with 10 bases in between. CDR1 and CDR2 from the germline V gene are LGHNA and YSLEER. This CDR3 region has 16 residues.

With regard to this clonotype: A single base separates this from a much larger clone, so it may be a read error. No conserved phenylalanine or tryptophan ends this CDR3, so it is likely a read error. The CDR3 is CASSQEQTNYGYTC. The CDR3 nucleotides are TGTGCCAGCAGCCAAGAACAGACCAACTATGGCTACACCTGC. The chain links TRBV14 to TRBJ1-2; no reliable D call. Trimming removed 0 bases from V and 2 bases from J, with 7 bases in between. The CDR3 runs 14 residues. Germline CDR1 is SGHDN and CDR2 is FVKESK.

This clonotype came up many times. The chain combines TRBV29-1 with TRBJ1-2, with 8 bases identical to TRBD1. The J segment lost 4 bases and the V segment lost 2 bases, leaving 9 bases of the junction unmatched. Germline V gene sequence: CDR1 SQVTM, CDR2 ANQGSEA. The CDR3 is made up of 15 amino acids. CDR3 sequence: CSVEPITDRVYGYTF. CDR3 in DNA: TGCAGCGTTGAACCGATCACGGACAGGGTCTATGGCTACACCTTC.

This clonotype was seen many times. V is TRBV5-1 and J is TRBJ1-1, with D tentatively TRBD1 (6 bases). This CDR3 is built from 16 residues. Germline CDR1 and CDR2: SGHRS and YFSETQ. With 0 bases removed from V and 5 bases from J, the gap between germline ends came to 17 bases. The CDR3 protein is CASSLDYLRGRTEAFF. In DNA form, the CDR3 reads TGCGCCAGCAGCTTGGATTACCTCAGGGGAAGGACTGAAGCTTTCTTT.

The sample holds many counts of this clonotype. The CDR3: CASSLGGIYNEQFF. CDR3 DNA sequence: TGTGCCAGCAGTTTAGGGGGAATATACAATGAGCAGTTCTTC. This chain joins TRBV27 and TRBJ2-1; possibly TRBD1 or TRBD2 for D (5 bases each). Trimming took off 2 bases at V and 4 bases at J, with 9 bases between the two ends. This CDR3 is built from 14 residues. From germline, CDR1 is MNHEY and CDR2 SMNVEV (reference sequence).

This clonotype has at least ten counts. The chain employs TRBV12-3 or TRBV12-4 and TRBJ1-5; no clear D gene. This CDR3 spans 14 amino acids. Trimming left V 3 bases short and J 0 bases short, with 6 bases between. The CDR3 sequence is CASSLTSSNQPQHF. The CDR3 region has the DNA TGTGCCAGCAGTTTGACAAGTAGCAATCAGCCCCAGCATTTT.

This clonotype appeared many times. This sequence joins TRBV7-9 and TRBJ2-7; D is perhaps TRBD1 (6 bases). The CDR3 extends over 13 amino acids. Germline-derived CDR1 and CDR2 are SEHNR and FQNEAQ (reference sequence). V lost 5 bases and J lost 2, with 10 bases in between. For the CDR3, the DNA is TGTGCCAGCAGCCAGGGGACCACCTACGAGCAGTACTTC. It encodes CASSQGTTYEQYF. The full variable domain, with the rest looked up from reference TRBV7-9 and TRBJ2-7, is DTGVSQNPRHKITKRGQNVTFRCDPISEHNRLYWYRQTLGQGPEFLTYFQNEAQLEKSRLLSDRFSAERPKGSFSTLEIQRTEQGDSAMYLCASSQGTTYEQYFGPGTRLTVT.

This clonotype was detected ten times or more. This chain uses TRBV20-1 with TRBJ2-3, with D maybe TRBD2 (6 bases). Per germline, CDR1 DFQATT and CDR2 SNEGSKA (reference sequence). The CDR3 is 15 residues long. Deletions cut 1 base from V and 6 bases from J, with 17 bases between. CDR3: CSARGDSGGLDTQYF. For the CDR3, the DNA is TGCAGTGCTAGAGGGGATAGCGGCGGGCTCGATACGCAGTATTTT.

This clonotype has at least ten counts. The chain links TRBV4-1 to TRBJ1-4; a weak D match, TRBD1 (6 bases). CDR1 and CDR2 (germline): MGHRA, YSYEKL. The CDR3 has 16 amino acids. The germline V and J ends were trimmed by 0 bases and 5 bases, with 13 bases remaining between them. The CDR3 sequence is CASSQDRGDTNEKLFF. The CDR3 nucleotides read TGCGCCAGCAGCCAAGATCGGGGGGACACAAATGAAAAACTGTTTTTT.

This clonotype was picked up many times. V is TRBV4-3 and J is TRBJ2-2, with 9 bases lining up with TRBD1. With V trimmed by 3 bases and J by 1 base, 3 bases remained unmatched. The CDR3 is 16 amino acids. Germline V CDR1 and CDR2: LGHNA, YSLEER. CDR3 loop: CASSQVGQGNTGELFF. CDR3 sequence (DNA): TGCGCCAGCAGCCAGGTGGGACAGGGGAACACCGGGGAGCTGTTTTTT.

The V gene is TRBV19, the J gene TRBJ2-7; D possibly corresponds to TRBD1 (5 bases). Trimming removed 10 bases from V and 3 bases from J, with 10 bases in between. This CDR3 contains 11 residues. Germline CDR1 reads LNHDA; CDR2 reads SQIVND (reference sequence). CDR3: CATEQVYEQYF. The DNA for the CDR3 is TGTGCCACCGAACAGGTCTACGAGCAGTACTTC.